Detailed here is one T cell receptor beta chain. The target antigen is unknown. The record originates from a study of CD8 T cells in Susac syndrome. Random hexamers served to reverse transcribe roughly 0.5 to 1 ug RNA. Amplification of TCR beta CDR3 by immunoSEQ multiplex PCR spanned 54 Vbeta and 13 Jbeta. MiXCR, applied by TCRdb to the immunoSEQ multiplex PCR reads, yields one record per CDR3 protein. Here the sample spans about 300,000 distinct CDR3 sequences, around nine tenths being singletons. CDR1 and CDR2 (germline): SGHTA, FQGNSA. V was shortened by 2 bases and J by 6 bases, with 11 bases between the two germline ends. CDR3 size: 14 residues. TCR beta was sequenced from blood CD8+ and CD4+ T cells. TEMRA cells were FACS-enriched and CD8+ and CD4+ T cells negatively isolated. Study results and limitations: Regarding the TCR sequencing and HLA analysis, the study admitted that a relatively small number of individuals were involved.

The V and J genes are TRBV7-2 and TRBJ2-1; D unclear. The source of this sequence is a human donor with multiple sclerosis. What was sequenced was CD8+ T cells from PBMCs. In nucleotides, the CDR3 is TGTGCCAGCAGCTTATGGGGTCAGTCCAATGAGCAGTTCTTC. Translated, it gives CASSLWGQSNEQFF.